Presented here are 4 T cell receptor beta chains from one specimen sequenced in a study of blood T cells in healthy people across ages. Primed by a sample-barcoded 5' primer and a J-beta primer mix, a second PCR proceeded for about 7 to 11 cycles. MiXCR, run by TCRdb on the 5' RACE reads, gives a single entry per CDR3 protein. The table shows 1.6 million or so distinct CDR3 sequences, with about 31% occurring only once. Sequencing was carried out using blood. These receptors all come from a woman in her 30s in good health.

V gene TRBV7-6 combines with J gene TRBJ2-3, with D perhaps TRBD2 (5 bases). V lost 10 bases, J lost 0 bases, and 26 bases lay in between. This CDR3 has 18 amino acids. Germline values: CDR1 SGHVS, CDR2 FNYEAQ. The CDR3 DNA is TGTGCCACCACCCGAGGGTTGCGGAGTTCTTCTAGCACAGATACGCAGTATTTT. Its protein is CATTRGLRSSSSTDTQYF.

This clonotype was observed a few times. CDR3 DNA: TGTGCCAGCAGGATAGACTCTAACTATGGCTACACCTTC. Protein sequence: CASRIDSNYGYTF. V is TRBV6-1 and J is TRBJ1-2; D unclear. Trimming took off 6 bases at V and 0 bases at J, with 8 bases between the two ends. This CDR3 comprises 13 residues. The V gene's germline CDR1 is MNHNS and CDR2 SASEGT.

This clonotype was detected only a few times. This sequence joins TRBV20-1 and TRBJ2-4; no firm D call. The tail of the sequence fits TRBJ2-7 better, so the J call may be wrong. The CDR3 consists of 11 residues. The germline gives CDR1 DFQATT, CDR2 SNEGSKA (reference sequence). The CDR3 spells CSARSTYEQYF. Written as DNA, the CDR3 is TGCAGTGCTAGGTCGACCTACGAGCAGTACTTC.

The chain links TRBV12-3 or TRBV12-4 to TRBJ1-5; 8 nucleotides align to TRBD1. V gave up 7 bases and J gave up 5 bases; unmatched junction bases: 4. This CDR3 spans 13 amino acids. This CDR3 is CASTIQGDQPQHF. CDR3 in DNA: TGTGCCAGCACCATACAGGGGGATCAGCCCCAGCATTTT.